This T cell receptor beta chain is drawn from a study of blood T cell repertoires in COVID-19. Overall study context: PBMCs, B-cell-depleted T cells, or T cells provided the cDNA or gDNA that made up the material.

Germline V gives CDR1 WNHNN, CDR2 SYGVQD (reference sequence). The CDR3 spans 13 residues. J gave up 10 bases and V 3 bases, and 2 bases lay outside the gene matches. The assay was immunoSEQ multiplex PCR, and TCRdb's table has in-frame clones only and misses some. In the table there are roughly 310,000 clones, almost 90% of which are singletons. This receptor was identified in a woman younger than 45 with COVID-19, enrolled during active disease. Sequences were obtained from peripheral blood. The chain links TRBV10-1 to TRBJ1-4; 10 bases agree with TRBD1. The CDR3 sequence is CASSDGDRGKLFF. The CDR3 coding sequence is TGCGCCAGCAGTGATGGGGACAGGGGAAAACTGTTTTTT.